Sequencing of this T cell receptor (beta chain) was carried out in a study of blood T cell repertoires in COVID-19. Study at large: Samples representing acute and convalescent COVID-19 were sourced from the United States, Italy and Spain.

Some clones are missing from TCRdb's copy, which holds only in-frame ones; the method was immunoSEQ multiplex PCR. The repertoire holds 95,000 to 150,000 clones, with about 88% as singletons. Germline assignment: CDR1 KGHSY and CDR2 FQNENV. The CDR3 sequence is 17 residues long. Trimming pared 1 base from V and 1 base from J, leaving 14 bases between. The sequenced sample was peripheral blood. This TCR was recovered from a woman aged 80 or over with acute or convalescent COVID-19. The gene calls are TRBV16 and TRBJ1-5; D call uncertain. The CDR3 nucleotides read TGTGCCAGCAGCCAATACTCGGTGGAACAGAGCAATCAGCCCCAGCATTTT. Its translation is CASSQYSVEQSNQPQHF.